These 14 T cell receptor beta chains were all obtained from the same sample, sequenced in a study of cytomegalovirus exposure and HLA in healthy donors. The assay was immunoSEQ multiplex PCR, and TCRdb's table has in-frame clones only and misses some. The data contain fewer than 350,000 clones, 85% to 90% of them singletons. The sequencing sample was made of PBMCs. The source is a young woman in good health and CMV-seronegative.

This clone was recorded a few times. The chain couples TRBV2 to TRBJ1-1; no clear D. Germline CDR1 is SNHLY and CDR2 is FYNNEI. The CDR3 totals 12 residues. V dropped 3 bases and J dropped 10 bases, with 12 bases sitting between them. CDR3 protein: CASSDMRVLAFF. CDR3 nucleotides: TGTGCCAGCAGTGATATGAGGGTCTTAGCTTTCTTT.

The chain combines TRBV20-1 with TRBJ1-1; D is unresolved. This CDR3 region has 10 residues. Germline assignment: CDR1 DFQATT and CDR2 SNEGSKA (reference sequence). Trimming stripped 4 bases from V and 7 bases from J, with 7 bases between. DNA for the CDR3: TGCAGTGCTAAACGGTATGAAGCTTTCTTT. Its translation is CSAKRYEAFF.

This chain connects TRBV10-2 to TRBJ2-7; 10 bases are shared with TRBD1. The CDR3 is 15 amino acids. The germline V gene has CDR1 WSHSY and CDR2 SAAADI. V lost 6 bases and J lost 3; bases outside the gene matches: 8. CDR3 DNA sequence: TGCGCCAGCAGGGACACCGGGACAGGGGACTACGAGCAGTACTTC. Protein sequence: CASRDTGTGDYEQYF.

The V gene is TRBV28, the J gene TRBJ2-1; no firm D call. There are 15 residues in the CDR3. The germline V gene has CDR1 MDHEN and CDR2 SYDVKM. Trimming stripped 6 bases from V and 3 bases from J, with 15 bases between. The CDR3 region has the DNA TGTGCCAGCAGGCCAAATCAAGTCAGCTACAATGAGCAGTTCTTC. Protein product: CASRPNQVSYNEQFF.

The chain employs TRBV28 and TRBJ1-4; 10 bases map to TRBD1. The CDR3 runs 13 residues. Germline V gives CDR1 MDHEN, CDR2 SYDVKM. The ends lost 5 bases at V and 15 bases at J; junction bases unmatched: 9. The CDR3 sequence: CASSPTADRGLFF. CDR3 coding DNA: TGTGCCAGCAGTCCGACCGCGGACAGGGGGTTGTTTTTT.

The chain has TRBV6-1 and TRBJ2-3; 13 positions match TRBD2. CDR3 length: 14 residues. The V and J ends lost 10 bases and 3 bases, in that order; junction bases with no gene match: 4. From germline, CDR1 is MNHNS and CDR2 SASEGT. In nucleotides, the CDR3 is TGTGCCACCAGGACTAGCGGGAGAACAGATACGCAGTATTTT. As protein: CATRTSGRTDTQYF.

The rearrangement joins TRBV7-3 to TRBJ1-1; 8 bases line up with TRBD1. The V segment lost 5 bases and the J segment 4 bases; nucleotides outside the gene matches: 9. The germline gives CDR1 SGHTA, CDR2 FQGTGA. This CDR3 contains 15 residues. CDR3 bases: TGTGCCAGCAGCCCGCAGGGGGCGCAATTCACTGAAGCTTTCTTT. Residues: CASSPQGAQFTEAFF.

The chain recombines TRBV7-2 with TRBJ2-1, with 9 bases that match TRBD2. The CDR3 loop spans 15 amino acids. With 1 base clipped from V and 5 bases from J, the junction kept 3 bases outside the gene matches. Germline CDR1 reads SGHTA; CDR2 reads FQGNSA. The CDR3 sequence: CASSLELAGNNEQFF. CDR3 in DNA: TGTGCCAGCAGCTTAGAGCTAGCGGGGAACAATGAGCAGTTCTTC. The full variable domain, its missing parts supplied by reference TRBV7-2 and TRBJ2-1, is GAGVSQSPSNKVTEKGKDVELRCDPISGHTALYWYRQSLGQGLEFLIYFQGNSAPDKSGLPSDRFSAERTGGSVSTLTIQRTQQEDSAVYLCASSLELAGNNEQFFGPGTRLTVL.

The chain is built from TRBV9 and TRBJ1-1, with TRBD1 identical over 10 bases. The CDR3 runs to 16 residues. Germline trimming cut 3 bases from V and 4 bases from J; bases unmatched to any gene: 9. Germline V gives CDR1 SGDLS, CDR2 YYNGEE. In DNA form, the CDR3 reads TGTGCCAGCAGCGGCCCGGGACAGGGGATCGGCACTGAAGCTTTCTTT. Protein: CASSGPGQGIGTEAFF.

The chain employs TRBV4-1 and TRBJ2-1, with 8 positions matching TRBD2. V shed 4 bases, J shed 0 bases, and the junction held 8 bases outside the gene matches. Germline assignment: CDR1 MGHRA and CDR2 YSYEKL. The CDR3 runs to 17 residues. The CDR3 region has the DNA TGCGCCAGCAGCCCGACTAGCGCGACAAGCTCCTACAATGAGCAGTTCTTC. It specifies CASSPTSATSSYNEQFF.

The chain uses TRBV6-5 and TRBJ2-5, with 9 bases aligning to TRBD1. The ends lost 4 bases at V and 2 bases at J; junction bases unmatched: 8. Germline loops: CDR1 MNHEY, CDR2 SVGAGI. The CDR3 has 16 amino acids. This chain's CDR3 is CASSLDRGPIQETQYF. The CDR3 region has the DNA TGTGCCAGCAGTTTGGACAGGGGACCGATTCAAGAGACCCAGTACTTC.

The chain couples TRBV14 to TRBJ2-1; the D gene is possibly TRBD1 (6 bases). CDR1 is SGHDN and CDR2 is FVKESK in the germline V gene. This CDR3 comprises 15 residues. The V end was cut by 3 bases, the J end by 8 bases, with 17 bases between. DNA for the CDR3: TGTGCCAGCAGCCAGGGCCTAACAGGGTTCGATGAGCAGTTCTTC. This translates into CASSQGLTGFDEQFF.

This chain joins TRBV28 and TRBJ1-5, with D possibly TRBD1 on 5 matching bases. Germline CDR1 reads MDHEN; CDR2 reads SYDVKM. Deletions cut 2 bases from V and 6 bases from J, with 11 bases between. The CDR3 extends over 14 amino acids. CDR3: CASSLAQGSQPQHF. The CDR3 DNA is TGTGCCAGCAGTTTAGCGCAGGGTAGTCAGCCCCAGCATTTT.

The V gene is TRBV28, the J gene TRBJ1-5, with D possibly matching TRBD1 (5 bases). V was pared by 7 bases and J by 6 bases, with 13 bases between. Germline-derived CDR1 and CDR2 are MDHEN and SYDVKM. This CDR3 is built from 13 residues. Here the CDR3 DNA reads TGTGCCAGCAAAGTCTCCGGGGGTCAGCCCCAGCATTTT. Translating gives CASKVSGGQPQHF.